This T cell receptor (beta chain) was sequenced in a study of blood T cell repertoires in COVID-19 (dated by TCRdb to 2019 to 2021). Context from the whole study: The collaborator samples originated in the United States, Italy and Spain and spanned the acute and convalescent phases of COVID-19. The prospective study material was composed of cDNA or gDNA derived from T cells, B-cell-depleted T cells, or PBMCs. Subjects who had been exposed to COVID-19, were actively infected with it, or had recovered from it provided the deeply sampled blood TCRbeta repertoires that made up the dataset. The repertoires were released in a freely available public database meant as a resource for research on the immune response to SARS-CoV-2. Samples were obtained from the ongoing ImmuneRACE study (first 160 participants) and from 1,254 subjects provided by 6 global collaborators. Sample metadata almost always included a de-identified subject ID, COVID-19 status, age in years and sex. HLA class I and class II types, where available, came from metadata supplied by the sample provider rather than from assay-based typing.

Collaborating institutions collected whole blood in K2EDTA tubes following their own protocols. For TCRbeta analysis, collaborators shipped samples as frozen whole blood, isolated PBMCs, or DNA extracted from either of those sample types. TCRbeta CDR3 regions were amplified from genomic DNA using the immunoSEQ Assay, a bias-controlled multiplex PCR. The authors' pipeline ran thus. The number of nucleated cells in each sample was estimated from the amplification of reference gene primers within the assay. To quantify the absolute abundance of each unique TCRbeta CDR3 rearrangement, sequence reads were collapsed and filtered. For each sample, productive Simpson clonality was calculated by taking the square root of Simpson's diversity index across productive rearrangements. TCRdb retrieved this table from immuneACCESS and kept in-frame rearrangements only. Not all clones are present; in checked studies, unresolved V genes account for under half, and no reason is known for the remainder. Clone size and the V and J calls come from that table; the DNA yielded D and trimming. This sample holds under 200,000 clones; 88% were observed only once. Jointly, the top ten make up roughly 6% of the sample.

CDR1 is given as SGHAT and CDR2 as FQNNGV, both from the germline V gene. Spanning cysteine to phenylalanine, the CDR3 consists of 16 amino acids. Only CDR3 DNA remains: 48 bases, in frame from the first base. Trimming at the junction amounts to 6 bases on V and 0 bases on J, and the germline ends lie 15 bases apart. With respect to this clone: Its antigen specificity is not known. No base qualities exist here, and no much larger clone lies one base off it.

General conclusions and limits of the study: Clinical and demographic metadata were provided uncurated, with the amount varying by source and participant.

The clonotype originates from a man aged 35 to 55 with active or convalescent COVID-19. The sequenced sample was peripheral blood. Here the chain combines TRBV11-2 and TRBJ2-1; the D gene is perhaps TRBD2, on 5 matching bases. The CDR3 region has the sequence CASSNRPGSSYNEQFF. At the DNA level, the sequence is TGTGCCAGCAGTAACAGACCGGGGAGCTCCTACAATGAGCAGTTCTTC.